One and the same sample provided the 15 T cell receptor beta chains below, sequenced in a study of neurological immune-mediated disorders. From the 5' RACE reads, TCRdb called clonotypes with MiXCR, one entry per CDR3 protein. The data contain around 130,000 distinct CDR3 sequences, around 3% of them singletons. Sequenced: PBMCs. The receptors were gathered from a woman in her twenties or thirties with multiple sclerosis.

This clonotype came up many times. This chain links TRBV20-1 with TRBJ1-2; weak D call: TRBD1 (6 bases). Trimming shortened V by 6 bases and J by 7 bases, and 27 bases separated the two germline ends. Germline V CDR1 and CDR2: DFQATT, SNEGSKA (reference sequence). The CDR3 length is 16 residues. CDR3: CSAISRTALQPVGYTF. CDR3 DNA: TGCAGTGCCATATCAAGGACAGCTCTCCAACCTGTTGGCTACACCTTC.

In its sample, this clonotype was seen many times. The rearrangement uses TRBV19 and TRBJ1-1; D remains ambiguous. The V gene lost 6 bases and the J gene lost 0 bases, with 5 bases spanning the gap. CDR1 is LNHDA, CDR2 SQIVND, per germline (reference sequence). The length of the CDR3 is 12 residues. For the CDR3, the DNA is TGTGCCAGTAGCCCAATGAACACTGAAGCTTTCTTT. Its protein product is CASSPMNTEAFF.

This clonotype was seen a few times. The chain employs TRBV5-1 and TRBJ1-5; D not certain. The CDR3 runs to 13 residues. V was clipped by 5 bases and J by 5 bases, with 11 bases between them. Germline values: CDR1 SGHRS, CDR2 YFSETQ. CDR3 nucleotides: TGCGCCAGCAGAGAGGCGGAATATCAGCCCCAGCATTTT. Its protein is CASREAEYQPQHF.

This clonotype was seen repeatedly, ten times or more. CDR3 nucleotides: TGTGCCAGCACCCTGGCGAGAGGGACTAGCGACGATGAGCAGTTCTTC. Translated, it gives CASTLARGTSDDEQFF. The rearrangement links TRBV12-3 or TRBV12-4 to TRBJ2-1; TRBD2 aligns across 10 bases. This CDR3 has 16 amino acids. With V trimmed by 7 bases and J by 8 bases, 14 bases remained unmatched.

This clonotype occurred many times. The chain uses TRBV10-3 and TRBJ1-5; D is unclear. The CDR3 runs to 14 residues. CDR1 and CDR2 from the germline V gene are ENHRY and SYGVKD. The CDR3 DNA reads TGTGCTAGCCGGGCAGGAGAAAGCAATCAGCCCCAGCATTTT. It is translated as CASRAGESNQPQHF.

Ten or more counts support this clonotype. V and J are TRBV20-1 and TRBJ1-1; D gene ambiguous. This CDR3 comprises 14 residues. Germline CDR1 DFQATT, CDR2 SNEGSKA (reference sequence). Trimming pared 3 bases from V and 1 base from J, leaving 12 bases between. The CDR3 loop reads CSARDGLANTEAFF. The CDR3 DNA reads TGCAGTGCTAGGGACGGACTCGCGAACACTGAAGCTTTCTTT.

This clonotype was counted ten times or more. The V and J genes are TRBV20-1 and TRBJ1-5; weak D call: TRBD1 (5 bases). The CDR3 covers 15 residues. CDR1 and CDR2 from the germline V gene are DFQATT and SNEGSKA (reference sequence). V shed 1 base and J shed 2 bases, with 12 bases lying between them. The CDR3 spells CSARVGRLGNQPQHF. CDR3 bases: TGCAGTGCTAGAGTGGGGCGCCTGGGCAATCAGCCCCAGCATTTT.

In this sample, this clonotype turned up many times. Here the CDR3 reads CATSRRTANEQFF. The CDR3 DNA is TGTGCCACCAGCAGGAGGACTGCCAATGAGCAGTTCTTC. This chain links TRBV15 with TRBJ2-1; D perhaps matches TRBD2 (5 bases). Germline loops: CDR1 LNHNV, CDR2 YYDKDF (reference sequence). The V gene lost 3 bases and the J gene lost 6 bases, with 9 bases spanning the gap. The CDR3 extends over 13 amino acids. The full variable domain, completed using reference TRBV15 and TRBJ2-1, is DAMVIQNPRYQVTQFGKPVTLSCSQTLNHNVMYWYQQKSSQAPKLLFHYYDKDFNNEADTPDNFQSRRPNTSFCFLDIRSPGLGDTAMYLCATSRRTANEQFFGPGTRLTVL.

This clonotype has more than one count but fewer than ten. This sequence joins TRBV5-6 and TRBJ2-3; no clear D. The length of the CDR3 is 16 residues. The germline V gene has CDR1 SGHDT and CDR2 YYEEEE. V shed 0 bases and J shed 4 bases, with 15 bases lying between them. CDR3 sequence reads: CASSLGGERVADTQYF. The CDR3 DNA reads as TGTGCCAGCAGCTTGGGTGGGGAACGGGTTGCAGATACGCAGTATTTT.

This clonotype was observed at least ten times. The chain recombines TRBV24-1 with TRBJ2-2; possible D gene TRBD1, 5 bases. With 5 bases removed from V and 0 bases from J, the gap between germline ends came to 12 bases. The CDR3 runs 16 residues. Germline CDR1 KGHDR, CDR2 SFDVKD. The CDR3 protein is CATSAEGASNTGELFF. The CDR3 DNA follows: TGTGCCACCAGTGCGGAAGGGGCCTCGAACACCGGGGAGCTGTTTTTT.

This clonotype was detected only a few times. The chain links TRBV19 to TRBJ2-1; D perhaps matches TRBD1 (7 bases). The CDR3 totals 14 residues. Trimming stripped 3 bases from V and 6 bases from J, with 12 bases between. Germline V gives CDR1 LNHDA, CDR2 SQIVND (reference sequence). The CDR3 DNA reads TGTGCCAGTAGTATCGGGCAGGGGGGCAATGAGCAGTTCTTC. Protein: CASSIGQGGNEQFF. Together with reference TRBV19 and TRBJ2-1, the CDR3 gives the full variable domain: DGGITQSPKYLFRKEGQNVTLSCEQNLNHDAMYWYRQDPGQGLRLIYYSQIVNDFQKGDIAEGYSVSREKKESFPLTVTSAQKNPTAFYLCASSIGQGGNEQFFGPGTRLTVL.

This clonotype appeared many times. The V call is TRBV6-2 or TRBV6-3, the J call TRBJ2-3, with TRBD2 identical over 14 bases. Germline CDR1 reads MNHEY; CDR2 reads SVGEGT. The V gene end was trimmed by 2 bases and the J gene end by 4 bases; junction bases not matched to a gene: 5. The CDR3 length is 17 residues. The DNA for the CDR3 is TGTGCCAGCAGTTACAGGACTAGCGGGGGGTCGGCAGATACGCAGTATTTT. Translating it yields CASSYRTSGGSADTQYF.

The V call is TRBV18, the J call TRBJ2-2; 11 bases fit TRBD2. The CDR3 loop spans 17 amino acids. V lost 3 bases, J lost 2 bases, and 5 bases stayed unmatched. The germline V gene encodes CDR1 KGHSH and CDR2 LQKENI. CDR3 sequence (DNA): TGTGCCAGCTCACCCCAACTAGCGGGGGCCAACACCGGGGAGCTGTTTTTT. Residues: CASSPQLAGANTGELFF.

This clonotype was found many times. This chain uses TRBV29-1 with TRBJ1-1; D remains ambiguous. The ends were cut back, 4 bases at V and 3 bases at J, with 9 bases in the middle. CDR1 is SQVTM and CDR2 is ANQGSEA in the germline V gene. The CDR3 contains 12 residues. CDR3 residues: CSVVADHTEAFF. In nucleotides, the CDR3 is TGCAGCGTTGTTGCAGACCACACTGAAGCTTTCTTT.

Details on this clonotype: A read error may be the cause here, since a much bigger clone is one base away. This rearrangement joins TRBV5-6 to TRBJ2-1; 8 bases line up with TRBD2. Germline values: CDR1 SGHDT, CDR2 YYEEEE. Trimming cost V 0 bases and J 7 bases; bases outside gene matches: 6. This CDR3 has 15 residues. DNA for the CDR3: TGTGCCAGCAGCTTGGCGGGAGGGCAACGGAATGAGCAGTTCTTC. It codes for CASSLAGGQRNEQFF.